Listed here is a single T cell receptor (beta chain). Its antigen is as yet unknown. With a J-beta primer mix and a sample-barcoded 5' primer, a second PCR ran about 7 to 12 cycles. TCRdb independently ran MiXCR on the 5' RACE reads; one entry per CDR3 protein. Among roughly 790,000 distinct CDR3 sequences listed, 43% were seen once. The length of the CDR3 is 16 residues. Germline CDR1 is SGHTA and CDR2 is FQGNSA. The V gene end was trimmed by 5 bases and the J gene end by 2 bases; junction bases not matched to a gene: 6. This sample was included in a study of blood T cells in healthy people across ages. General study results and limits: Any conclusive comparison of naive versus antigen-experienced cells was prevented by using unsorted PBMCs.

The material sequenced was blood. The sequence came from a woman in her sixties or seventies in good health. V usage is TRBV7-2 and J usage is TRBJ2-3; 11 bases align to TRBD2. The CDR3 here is CASSLTSGSYTDTQYF. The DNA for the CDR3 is TGTGCCAGCAGCCTAACTAGCGGGAGCTACACAGATACGCAGTATTTT.